Shown below are 27 T cell receptor beta chains from a single sample sequenced in a study of shared T cell receptors in the human thymus. Clones were sequenced by immunoSEQ multiplex PCR, and TCRdb holds only the in-frame ones, with some missing. The sample shows some 760,000 clones, 80% to 90% of them seen only once. This sample also appeared in a second study, on human thymus T cells.

The sequenced sample consisted of thymocytes. These receptors were collected from a girl under two years old with a congenital heart defect.

V and J are TRBV6-1 and TRBJ2-7; no reliable D call. The V end was cut by 6 bases, the J end by 0 bases, with 9 bases between. Germline assignment: CDR1 MNHNS and CDR2 SASEGT. The CDR3 loop spans 13 amino acids. The CDR3 DNA follows: TGTGCCAGCAGACAGTATGGCTCCTACGAGCAGTACTTC. Protein: CASRQYGSYEQYF.

The J gene is TRBJ1-2, the V gene TRBV18; D is perhaps TRBD1 (6 bases). Germline-derived CDR1 and CDR2 are KGHSH and LQKENI. The CDR3 covers 15 residues. V lost 2 bases to trimming and J lost 7 bases, with 17 bases between them. CDR3 DNA sequence: TGTGCCAGCTCACCAACGCCAGACAGGCGGATTGGCTACACCTTC. This encodes CASSPTPDRRIGYTF.

This clone was seen only a few times. The chain joins TRBV5-6 to TRBJ2-7, with D possibly being TRBD1 (6 bases). With 3 bases removed from V and 4 bases from J, the gap between germline ends came to 23 bases. The CDR3 spans 17 residues. Germline-derived CDR1 and CDR2 are SGHDT and YYEEEE. This CDR3 is CASSSDGQPLPRYEQYF. CDR3 coding DNA: TGTGCCAGCAGCTCCGATGGACAGCCCCTACCTCGGTACGAGCAGTACTTC.

CDR3 residues: CASRALYSGGAWDTQYF. Here the CDR3 DNA reads TGTGCCAGCAGGGCGCTCTATAGCGGGGGGGCGTGGGATACGCAGTATTTT. The chain has TRBV27 and TRBJ2-3; 11 nucleotides agree with TRBD2. Per germline, CDR1 MNHEY and CDR2 SMNVEV (reference sequence). The CDR3 loop spans 17 amino acids. V lost 6 bases to trimming and J lost 6 bases; unmatched junction nucleotides: 14.

The rearrangement links TRBV4-3 to TRBJ1-1, with D unresolved. The CDR3 contains 16 residues. V was trimmed by 1 base and J by 10 bases, leaving 22 bases between them. Germline loops: CDR1 LGHNA, CDR2 YSLEER. The CDR3 bases are TGCGCCAGCAGCCAAGTTGGGTTCCCGGAGACCCCGGGAGCTTTCTTT. Translation gives CASSQVGFPETPGAFF.

This clone has more than one count but fewer than ten. The chain couples TRBV6-5 to TRBJ1-2; D remains ambiguous. The length of the CDR3 is 13 residues. Germline loops: CDR1 MNHEY, CDR2 SVGAGI. Trimming shortened V by 5 bases and J by 1 base, and 8 bases separated the two germline ends. CDR3 nucleotide sequence: TGTGCCAGCAGTCCACAGATTAACTATGGCTACACCTTC. Its protein is CASSPQINYGYTF.

V gene TRBV6-5 combines with J gene TRBJ1-1; 7 bases match TRBD1. Losses at the gene ends were 6 bases for V and 5 bases for J; bases not matched to a gene: 6. Germline V gives CDR1 MNHEY, CDR2 SVGAGI. This CDR3 has 13 amino acids. The CDR3 coding sequence is TGTGCCAGCAGCAAAACAGGGGATACTGAAGCTTTCTTT. This codes for CASSKTGDTEAFF.

A single count supports this clone. V and J are TRBV10-3 and TRBJ2-7, with 9 bases lining up with TRBD1. Germline CDR1 and CDR2: ENHRY and SYGVKD. The CDR3 runs to 17 residues. With 3 bases clipped from V and 3 bases from J, the junction kept 12 bases outside the gene matches. In DNA, the CDR3 is TGTGCCATCAGTGATTATTTTTGGGACAGGGTACTCTACGAGCAGTACTTC. Protein: CAISDYFWDRVLYEQYF.

Notes on this clone: This CDR3 is also generated by other DNA sequences in the sample. This chain uses TRBV5-1 with TRBJ1-2, with a weak D call TRBD1 (6 bases). The CDR3 covers 12 residues. CDR1 and CDR2 from the germline V gene are SGHRS and YFSETQ. V shed 0 bases and J shed 8 bases, with 8 bases lying between them. The CDR3 DNA sequence: TGCGCCAGCAGCTTGGACAGGGCGGGCTACACCTTC. This encodes CASSLDRAGYTF.

This sequence joins TRBV2 and TRBJ2-1, with 8 bases lining up with TRBD2. Germline CDR1 is SNHLY and CDR2 is FYNNEI. The CDR3 is made up of 17 amino acids. V lost 2 bases to trimming and J lost 7 bases; unmatched junction nucleotides: 13. CDR3 sequence reads: CASSEKVVAGPGNEQFF. The CDR3 DNA reads as TGTGCCAGCAGTGAAAAAGTAGTAGCGGGGCCCGGGAATGAGCAGTTCTTC.

J is TRBJ1-1 and V is TRBV28, with D possibly matching TRBD1 (5 bases). V was cut by 4 bases and J by 0 bases, with 15 bases left in between. Germline-derived CDR1 and CDR2 are MDHEN and SYDVKM. This CDR3 has 16 amino acids. The CDR3 spells CASSYPGGNMNTEAFF. Written as DNA, the CDR3 is TGTGCCAGCAGTTACCCCGGGGGGAATATGAACACTGAAGCTTTCTTT.

This clone was seen a few times. The chain employs TRBV6-5 and TRBJ2-1; perhaps TRBD2 as D (7 bases). Trimming stripped 6 bases from V and 4 bases from J, with 16 bases between. CDR3 length equals 15 residues. Germline CDR1 and CDR2: MNHEY and SVGAGI. The CDR3 nucleotides are TGTGCCAGCAGCCTACTCCGGGGGGCTTACAATGAGCAGTTCTTC. Residues: CASSLLRGAYNEQFF.

There are a few counts of this clone. The genes are TRBV14 and TRBJ2-7, with D tentatively TRBD1 (6 bases). The CDR3 covers 14 residues. V was pared by 4 bases and J by 4 bases, with 14 bases between. Germline CDR1 is SGHDN and CDR2 is FVKESK. The CDR3 coding sequence is TGTGCCAGCAGCCGTACGACAGGCGATTACGAGCAGTACTTC. Protein: CASSRTTGDYEQYF. Based on the CDR3 plus reference TRBV14 and TRBJ2-7, the full variable domain is EAGVTQFPSHSVIEKGQTVTLRCDPISGHDNLYWYRRVMGKEIKFLLHFVKESKQDESGMPNNRFLAERTGGTYSTLKVQPAELEDSGVYFCASSRTTGDYEQYFGPGTRLTVT.

J is TRBJ1-1 and V is TRBV11-2; D is undetermined. The CDR3 spans 16 residues. Germline CDR1 is SGHAT and CDR2 is FQNNGV. Trimming shortened V by 1 base and J by 0 bases, and 12 bases separated the two germline ends. The CDR3 is CASSLVSCDLNTEAFF. Written as DNA, the CDR3 is TGTGCCAGCAGCTTAGTATCATGTGACTTGAACACTGAAGCTTTCTTT.

The chain uses TRBV5-1 and TRBJ2-7; 8 bases match TRBD1. Germline trimming cut 5 bases from V and 3 bases from J; bases unmatched to any gene: 22. Germline CDR1 is SGHRS and CDR2 is YFSETQ. The CDR3 consists of 19 residues. The CDR3 loop reads CASRLYPLRAGGFIYEQYF. The CDR3 DNA follows: TGCGCCAGCAGGTTATATCCCCTCCGGGCAGGGGGCTTTATCTACGAGCAGTACTTC.

This clone has a single count. This chain connects TRBV7-9 to TRBJ1-4; a weak D match, TRBD1 (5 bases). V lost 3 bases and J 0 bases, leaving 17 bases between the germline ends. The CDR3 contains 18 residues. Germline CDR1 SEHNR, CDR2 FQNEAQ (reference sequence). The CDR3 spells CASSFPGTQNATNEKLFF. CDR3 in DNA: TGTGCCAGCAGCTTCCCCGGGACTCAAAATGCAACTAATGAAAAACTGTTTTTT.

The chain uses TRBV4-3 and TRBJ1-3; the D is unclear. V was shortened by 1 base and J by 1 base, with 5 bases between the two germline ends. Germline-derived CDR1 and CDR2 are LGHNA and YSLEER. This CDR3 contains 14 residues. The CDR3 sequence is CASSQATSGNTIYF. CDR3 bases: TGCGCCAGCAGCCAAGCGACTTCTGGAAACACCATATATTTT.

The chain is built from TRBV11-2 and TRBJ1-4, with 10 bases lining up with TRBD1. The CDR3 runs to 15 residues. CDR1 SGHAT and CDR2 FQNNGV come from the germline V gene. V trimming: 5 bases; J trimming: 7 bases; junction bases outside the gene matches: 7. The chain's CDR3 is CASSGPGQGIEKLFF. DNA for the CDR3: TGTGCCAGCAGCGGCCCGGGACAGGGGATTGAAAAACTGTTTTTT.

V usage is TRBV27 and J usage is TRBJ1-4; D perhaps matches TRBD1 (5 bases). Germline V gene data show CDR1 as MNHEY and CDR2 as SMNVEV (reference sequence). The CDR3 has 15 amino acids. Deletions cut 2 bases from V and 5 bases from J, with 12 bases between. CDR3 in DNA: TGTGCCAGCAGTTTAAGGGGCCGCTTGAATGAAAAACTGTTTTTT. It is translated as CASSLRGRLNEKLFF. Full variable domain (rest looked up from reference TRBV27 and TRBJ1-4): EAQVTQNPRYLITVTGKKLTVTCSQNMNHEYMSWYRQDPGLGLRQIYYSMNVEVTDKGDVPEGYKVSRKEKRNFPLILESPSPNQTSLYFCASSLRGRLNEKLFFGSGTQLSVL.

The chain carries TRBV11-2 and TRBJ1-4; D might be TRBD1 (5 bases). Trimming stripped 5 bases from V and 7 bases from J, with 17 bases between. Germline loops: CDR1 SGHAT, CDR2 FQNNGV. CDR3 length equals 15 residues. CDR3 coding DNA: TGTGCCAGCAGCCACGCGATAGAGGACACTGAAAAACTGTTTTTT. It encodes CASSHAIEDTEKLFF. The variable domain in full, completed from reference TRBV11-2 and TRBJ1-4, reads EAGVAQSPRYKIIEKRQSVAFWCNPISGHATLYWYQQILGQGPKLLIQFQNNGVVDDSQLPKDRFSAERLKGVDSTLKIQPAKLEDSAVYLCASSHAIEDTEKLFFGSGTQLSVL.

This clone came up a few times. The chain couples TRBV20-1 to TRBJ1-1; possible D gene TRBD1, 5 bases. Per the germline V gene, CDR1 is DFQATT and CDR2 is SNEGSKA (reference sequence). Between the trimmed V and J ends, which lost 3 bases and 7 bases, there was a span of 9 bases. CDR3 length: 11 residues. CDR3 in DNA: TGCAGTGCTAGGGCGGGGCTTGAAGCTTTCTTT. Amino acids: CSARAGLEAFF.

The J gene is TRBJ2-1, the V gene TRBV11-2, with TRBD1 matching over 8 bases. V gave up 1 base and J gave up 3 bases; unmatched junction bases: 8. The CDR3 runs to 17 residues. Germline-derived CDR1 and CDR2 are SGHAT and FQNNGV. This CDR3 reads CASSLVSNRGSYNEQFF. The CDR3, as DNA: TGTGCCAGCAGCTTAGTCTCGAACAGGGGGAGCTACAATGAGCAGTTCTTC.

This chain links TRBV27 with TRBJ1-5; 7 nucleotides agree with TRBD1. The CDR3 loop spans 19 amino acids. Losses at the gene ends were 1 base for V and 5 bases for J; bases not matched to a gene: 17. Germline V gene lookup returns CDR1 MNHEY and CDR2 SMNVEV (reference sequence). CDR3 sequence (DNA): TGTGCCAGCAGTTTATATACCCCAGTGGGCAGGGGGGTACATCAGCCCCAGCATTTT. Protein sequence: CASSLYTPVGRGVHQPQHF.

The chain couples TRBV5-4 to TRBJ2-3, with 8 positions matching TRBD2. The CDR3 contains 16 residues. V dropped 4 bases and J dropped 2; count of bases not matched to a gene: 9. Per germline, CDR1 SGHNT and CDR2 YYREEE (reference sequence). The CDR3 loop is CASSEELAEDTDTQYF. CDR3 bases: TGTGCCAGCAGCGAGGAACTAGCGGAAGACACAGATACGCAGTATTTT.

DNA for the CDR3: TGTGCCAGCAGCTTACGGGTAGTCGGGGACACTGAAGCTTTCTTT. Translating gives CASSLRVVGDTEAFF. The chain couples TRBV7-3 to TRBJ1-1, with D uncertain. The CDR3 is 15 amino acids. Trimming removed 2 bases from V and 3 bases from J, with 13 bases in between. Germline CDR1 and CDR2: SGHTA and FQGTGA.

The chain recombines TRBV11-1 with TRBJ2-3, with TRBD2 matching 8 bases. V shed 5 bases, J shed 2 bases, and the junction held 9 bases outside the gene matches. CDR1 and CDR2 from the germline V gene are SGHAT and FQDESV (reference sequence). CDR3 length equals 16 residues. CDR3 DNA: TGTGCCAGCAGCACAAGAGCGGGGGTGTACACAGATACGCAGTATTTT. Translation gives CASSTRAGVYTDTQYF.

This rearrangement joins TRBV19 to TRBJ1-2; D is possibly TRBD1 (6 bases). Germline V CDR1 and CDR2: LNHDA, SQIVND (reference sequence). The V gene lost 8 bases and the J gene lost 2 bases, with 12 bases spanning the gap. CDR3 length: 13 residues. The CDR3 DNA sequence: TGTGCCAGTTTGGCAGGGGCCAACTATGGCTACACCTTC. This encodes CASLAGANYGYTF.